This TCR beta chain stems from a study of radiation and T cells in renal cell carcinoma. Findings of the study overall: No pretreatment tumor biopsies were available for baseline clonotypes.

Method: immunoSEQ multiplex PCR; TCRdb's copy keeps in-frame clones and lacks some. The sample has tens of thousands of clones, 80% to 85% seen once; the top ten hold 25% to 30%. The time point denotes: blood 4 weeks post-SBRT, at nephrectomy. Noted treatment: 15 Gy SBRT to primary tumor, nephrectomy 4 weeks later. Nephrectomy followed 15 Gy stereotactic body radiation by 4 weeks. Serial blood draws occurred at baseline and 2 and 4 weeks post-SBRT. This renal cell carcinoma was of the clear cell type. As regards this clone: The target antigen is unknown.

This CDR3 spans 17 amino acids. CDR1 ENHRY and CDR2 SYGVKD come from the germline V gene. V lost 3 bases to trimming and J lost 4 bases; unmatched junction nucleotides: 13. The chain carries TRBV10-3 and TRBJ2-5, with 8 bases matching TRBD2. Sequenced material: blood, taken from a patient whose treatment included radiotherapy and nephrectomy. The source of this sequence is an older woman with renal cell carcinoma. CDR3 nucleotide sequence: TGTGCCATCAGTGAAGGGCCGTTAACGGGGGGGCCAGAGACCCAGTACTTC. Its translation: CAISEGPLTGGPETQYF.